This T cell receptor (beta chain) is drawn from a study of CD8 T cells in ankylosing spondylitis. TCRdb fed the 5' RACE reads into MiXCR, producing one record per CDR3 protein. The sample carries 200,000 to 300,000 distinct CDR3 sequences, about 11% recorded once. Overall study findings and caveats: In ankylosing spondylitis patients, matched synovial fluid reportedly showed significant enrichment of disease-linked clones.

The CDR3 runs to 15 residues. Germline V gene sequence: CDR1 SQVTM, CDR2 ANQGSEA. V lost 4 bases to trimming and J lost 0 bases, with 14 bases between them. In this sample, this clonotype turned up many times. Antigen: not known. This chain connects TRBV29-1 to TRBJ2-3; D unresolved. Source material: blood, either unsorted or a sorted T cell fraction (not recorded which). This TCR came from a male donor with ankylosing spondylitis or in good health (not recorded which). The CDR3 coding sequence is TGCAGCGTTGTTTCGGGTCAAAAAAGCACAGATACGCAGTATTTT. It translates to CSVVSGQKSTDTQYF.